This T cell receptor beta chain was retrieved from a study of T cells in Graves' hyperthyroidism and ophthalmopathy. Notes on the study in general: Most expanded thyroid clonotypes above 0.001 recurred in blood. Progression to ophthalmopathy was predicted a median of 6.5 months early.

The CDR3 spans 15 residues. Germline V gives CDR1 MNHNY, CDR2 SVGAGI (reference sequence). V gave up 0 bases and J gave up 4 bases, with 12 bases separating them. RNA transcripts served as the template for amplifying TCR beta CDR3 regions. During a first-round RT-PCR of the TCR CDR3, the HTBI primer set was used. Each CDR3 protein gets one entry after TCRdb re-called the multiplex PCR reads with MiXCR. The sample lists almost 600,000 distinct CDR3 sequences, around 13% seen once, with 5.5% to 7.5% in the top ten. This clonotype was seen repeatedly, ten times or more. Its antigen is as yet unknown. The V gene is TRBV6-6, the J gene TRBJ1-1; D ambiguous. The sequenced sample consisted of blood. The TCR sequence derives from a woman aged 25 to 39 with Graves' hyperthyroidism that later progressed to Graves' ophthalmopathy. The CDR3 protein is CASSYSTGLITEAFF. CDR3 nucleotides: TGTGCCAGCAGTTACTCGACCGGACTGATCACTGAAGCTTTCTTT.